A selection of T cell receptor beta chains follows, all from one sample in a study of control samples from healthy donors and cancer patients. Clones were read by immunoSEQ multiplex PCR, and TCRdb kept only the in-frame ones, dropping some. The sample carries about 130,000 clones, roughly 90% recorded once. Sequences were obtained from blood. Receptor source: a man between 18 and 29 years old in good health. CDR3s include the opening cysteine and the closing phenylalanine or tryptophan. D genes are given only for firm matches. Clone size is not always given. Where it is, it says once, few, many or a class for expanded clones.

CASSLRLDYEQYF TGTGCCAGCAGCCTCCGCCTCGACTACGAGCAGTACTTC TRBV7-2 - TRBJ2-7 -
CASSHGQGAGYTF TGCGCCAGCAGCCACGGGCAGGGGGCTGGCTACACCTTC TRBV4-1 - TRBJ1-2 TRBD1
CASKRTAYEQYF TGTGCCAGCAAGAGGACAGCCTACGAGCAGTACTTC TRBV6-5 - TRBJ2-7 -
CASSDGAYSNQPQHF TGTGCCAGCAGTGATGGCGCATATAGCAATCAGCCCCAGCATTTT TRBV27 - TRBJ1-5 -
CASSQDVGRTTGNTIYF TGTGCCAGCAGCCAAGATGTCGGGAGAACCACGGGAAACACCATATATTTT TRBV14 - TRBJ1-3 -
CASSKVHRINQPQHF TGTGCCAGTAGTAAAGTTCACCGGATAAATCAGCCCCAGCATTTT TRBV19 - TRBJ1-5 -
CASTQGPHVGELFF TGTGCCAGTACACAAGGACCCCACGTCGGGGAGCTGTTTTTT TRBV19 - TRBJ2-2 -
CAISDRTEYLNTEAFF TGTGCCATCAGTGACCGGACGGAATATTTGAACACTGAAGCTTTCTTT TRBV10-3 - TRBJ1-1 -
CASSRVRENTEAFF TGTGCCAGTAGTCGTGTCAGGGAGAACACTGAAGCTTTCTTT TRBV19 - TRBJ1-1 -
CASSRTRGAGTGELFF TGTGCCAGTAGTCGGACGCGAGGGGCGGGCACCGGGGAGCTGTTTTTT TRBV19 - TRBJ2-2 -
CASSQDPGQGREQYF TGTGCCAGCAGCCAAGACCCCGGACAGGGGAGGGAGCAGTACTTC TRBV3-1/TRBV3-2 - TRBJ2-7 TRBD1
CASSFAGVTSGANVLTF TGCGCCAGCAGCTTTGCGGGAGTCACCTCTGGGGCCAACGTCCTGACTTTC TRBV5-1 - TRBJ2-6 TRBD2
CASSQHTTTNEKLFF TGTGCCAGCAGCCAGCACACCACAACTAATGAAAAACTGTTTTTT TRBV11-2 - TRBJ1-4 -
CASSAPSDSPDYEKLFF TGTGCCAGCAGCGCACCCTCCGACAGCCCGGACTATGAAAAACTGTTTTTT TRBV7-9 once TRBJ1-4 -
CASMRPEGGNTEAFF TGCGCCAGCATGAGACCCGAGGGGGGGAACACTGAAGCTTTCTTT TRBV10-2 - TRBJ1-1 -
CASLGANYGYTF TGTGCCAGCTTAGGAGCTAACTATGGCTACACCTTC TRBV28 - TRBJ1-2 -